The rows below give T cell receptor beta chains drawn from one sample of a study of shared clonotypes between healthy human individuals. Measured with immunoSEQ multiplex PCR; TCRdb has only the in-frame clones, and not every one. The top ten hold 0.61% of the sample, which has under 1,100,000 clones, 75% to 85% seen once. The specimen sequenced was memory CD4+ T cells from PBMCs. The receptors were sampled from a man between 18 and 29 years old in good health. Some clones in this sample may be carry-over from other donors' samples. Each CDR3 is given with its conserved first and last residue. The order of the fields is V gene, J gene, D gene, CDR3 protein, CDR3 DNA. A D gene is named only where the DNA matches it firmly.

>TRBV2|TRBJ1-5|TRBD1
CASSNPGQGFPQHF
TGTGCCAGCAGCAACCCGGGACAGGGTTTCCCCCAGCATTTT
>TRBV27|TRBJ1-2|.
CASSLAGNYGYTF
TGTGCCAGCAGCCTGGCTGGGAACTATGGCTACACCTTC
>TRBV7-2|TRBJ2-7|.
CASSLGSSAYYEQYF
TGTGCCAGCAGCTTAGGTTCTAGCGCGTACTACGAGCAGTACTTC
>TRBV28|TRBJ2-5|.
CASSLGGGRETQYF
TGTGCCAGCAGTTTGGGAGGGGGCAGAGAGACCCAGTACTTC
>TRBV14|TRBJ2-7|TRBD1
CASSHLQGIAGYEQYF
TGTGCCAGCAGCCACCTACAGGGGATCGCGGGCTACGAGCAGTACTTC
>TRBV18|TRBJ1-1|.
CASSPPGTPNTEAFF
TGTGCCAGCTCACCACCGGGCACTCCGAACACTGAAGCTTTCTTT
>TRBV4-3|TRBJ1-1|.
CASSQDSGVVTEAFF
TGCGCCAGCAGCCAAGACTCAGGGGTTGTCACTGAAGCTTTCTTT
>TRBV5-1|TRBJ2-1|.
CASSLGARLLDEQFF
TGCGCCAGCAGCTTGGGAGCCAGACTGTTGGATGAGCAGTTCTTC
>TRBV28|TRBJ1-4|.
CASSSPSAPSTNEKLFF
TGTGCCAGCAGTTCCCCGAGCGCTCCTTCAACTAATGAAAAACTGTTTTTT
>TRBV7-3|TRBJ2-7|.
CASSSLSTGAPQYF
TGTGCCAGCAGCTCGTTAAGCACAGGAGCGCCCCAGTACTTC